The 16 T cell receptor beta chains reported below all come from one sample, sequenced in a study of T cell responses to AZD1222 COVID-19 vaccine. The protocol was immunoSEQ multiplex PCR, while the TCRdb copy is restricted to in-frame clones and leaves out a portion. The data contain 110,000 to 150,000 clones, around 90% of them singletons. The sequencing used peripheral blood, collected on day 0 of AZD1222 vaccination. Every receptor here comes from an adult in good health.

V gene TRBV11-2 combines with J gene TRBJ2-6; D is unclear. The V gene's germline CDR1 is SGHAT and CDR2 FQNNGV. The CDR3 extends over 15 amino acids. Trimming took 1 base from V and 0 from J, leaving 4 bases between them. CDR3 sequence reads: CASSLGGSGANVLTF. The CDR3 nucleotides read TGTGCCAGCAGCTTAGGCGGCTCTGGGGCCAACGTCCTGACTTTC.

This clone has only one observation. The gene calls are TRBV29-1 and TRBJ1-2; no clear D gene. The V gene's germline CDR1 is SQVTM and CDR2 ANQGSEA. V dropped 3 bases and J dropped 8 bases, with 19 bases sitting between them. The CDR3 is 14 residues long. The CDR3, as DNA: TGCAGCGTTGACCCAACCGGGCCGTCCCGCGGCTACACCTTC. Its translation is CSVDPTGPSRGYTF.

The chain uses TRBV5-1 and TRBJ1-5, with D unclear. Trimming removed 5 bases from V and 4 bases from J, with 13 bases in between. Germline loops: CDR1 SGHRS, CDR2 YFSETQ. The length of the CDR3 is 14 residues. The CDR3 loop reads CASSRDNLNQPQHF. The CDR3, as DNA: TGCGCCAGCAGTCGTGACAACCTGAATCAGCCCCAGCATTTT.

J is TRBJ1-2 and V is TRBV21-1. TRBV21-1 is a pseudogene locus. The CDR3 consists of 12 residues. The CDR3, as DNA: TGTGCCAGCAGCAGGAAGGGCTATAGCTACACCTTC. Protein product: CASSRKGYSYTF.

The chain couples TRBV5-1 to TRBJ2-3; D uncertain. This CDR3 region has 14 residues. V was trimmed by 4 bases and J by 0 bases, leaving 9 bases between them. Germline V gives CDR1 SGHRS, CDR2 YFSETQ. The CDR3 sequence: CASSNQRSTDTQYF. CDR3 nucleotide sequence: TGCGCCAGCAGCAATCAAAGGAGCACAGATACGCAGTATTTT.

The genes are TRBV27 and TRBJ1-6; D perhaps matches TRBD1 (6 bases). The CDR3 is made up of 13 amino acids. From germline, CDR1 is MNHEY and CDR2 SMNVEV (reference sequence). The V end lost 9 bases, the J end lost 5 bases, and 11 bases lay between the germline ends. The DNA of the CDR3 is TGTGCCAGTCGGACAGTAAATAATTCACCCCTCCACTTT. Translation: CASRTVNNSPLHF.

The genes are TRBV7-2 and TRBJ2-4; D gene unclear. Between the trimmed V and J ends, which lost 1 base and 0 bases, there was a span of 13 bases. Germline CDR1 SGHTA, CDR2 FQGNSA. The length of the CDR3 is 17 residues. The CDR3 spells CASSLESGRSAKNIQYF. The CDR3 DNA reads as TGTGCCAGCAGCTTAGAGTCCGGACGGTCAGCCAAAAACATTCAGTACTTC. The complete variable domain, with remaining parts taken from reference TRBV7-2 and TRBJ2-4, reads GAGVSQSPSNKVTEKGKDVELRCDPISGHTALYWYRQSLGQGLEFLIYFQGNSAPDKSGLPSDRFSAERTGGSVSTLTIQRTQQEDSAVYLCASSLESGRSAKNIQYFGAGTRLSVL.

The chain uses TRBV5-8 and TRBJ2-1; 10 bases line up with TRBD2. J gave up 3 bases and V 5 bases, and 8 bases lay outside the gene matches. This CDR3 spans 16 amino acids. Germline CDR1 and CDR2: SGHTS and YDEGEE. This CDR3 reads CASRVIRTSGYNEQFF. For the CDR3, the DNA is TGTGCCAGCAGGGTGATTCGGACTAGCGGCTACAATGAGCAGTTCTTC.

This chain joins TRBV14 and TRBJ2-5; perhaps TRBD2 as D (6 bases). This CDR3 region has 13 residues. The germline V gene encodes CDR1 SGHDN and CDR2 FVKESK. The V and J ends lost 4 bases and 6 bases respectively, with 12 bases between them. The CDR3 DNA sequence: TGTGCCAGCAGCCCCGGACTACCACAGACCCAGTACTTC. Amino acid sequence: CASSPGLPQTQYF.

The chain joins TRBV6-5 to TRBJ2-7, with a weak D call TRBD2 (6 bases). Germline V gene sequence: CDR1 MNHEY, CDR2 SVGAGI. The ends were cut back, 10 bases at V and 4 bases at J, with 17 bases in the middle. This CDR3 has 13 amino acids. CDR3 nucleotides: TGTGCCACCCTTCCGGGACTGCAATACGAGCAGTACTTC. It specifies CATLPGLQYEQYF.

This clone showed up just a few times. This chain joins TRBV15 and TRBJ1-1; D not certain. The germline V gene has CDR1 LNHNV and CDR2 YYDKDF (reference sequence). The V end was cut by 1 base, the J end by 8 bases, with 11 bases between. There are 13 residues in the CDR3. The CDR3 reads CATSRGLTEEAFF. As DNA, the CDR3 is TGTGCCACCAGCAGAGGCCTCACGGAAGAAGCTTTCTTT. The full variable domain, rest sourced from reference TRBV15 and TRBJ1-1, is DAMVIQNPRYQVTQFGKPVTLSCSQTLNHNVMYWYQQKSSQAPKLLFHYYDKDFNNEADTPDNFQSRRPNTSFCFLDIRSPGLGDTAMYLCATSRGLTEEAFFGQGTRLTVV.

The chain recombines TRBV6-5 with TRBJ1-4; no clear D. Trimming removed 2 bases from V and 4 bases from J, with 5 bases in between. CDR3 size: 13 residues. Germline lookup yields CDR1 MNHEY and CDR2 SVGAGI. CDR3 sequence (DNA): TGTGCCAGCAGTTACACGGTTAATGAAAAACTGTTTTTT. It translates to CASSYTVNEKLFF.

V is TRBV4-2 and J is TRBJ2-6; D possibly uses TRBD1 or TRBD2 (5 bases each). Germline V gene sequence: CDR1 LGHNA, CDR2 YNFKEQ. V shed 4 bases and J shed 2 bases, with 18 bases lying between them. This CDR3 has 18 residues. The CDR3 loop is CASSPRVRGDTGANVLTF. Here the CDR3 DNA reads TGTGCCAGCAGCCCAAGGGTTAGGGGAGATACTGGGGCCAACGTCCTGACTTTC.

The chain couples TRBV12-3 or TRBV12-4 to TRBJ1-2; a weak D match, TRBD1 (5 bases). This CDR3 is 12 amino acids long. The V and J ends lost 5 bases and 5 bases respectively, with 9 bases between them. The DNA for the CDR3 is TGTGCCAGCAGTATGCGGGGGTATGGCTACACCTTC. Its protein is CASSMRGYGYTF.

This clone was counted once. The chain employs TRBV10-1 and TRBJ1-4; maybe TRBD1 (5 bases). Per germline, CDR1 WNHNN and CDR2 SYGVQD (reference sequence). The V end was cut by 0 bases, the J end by 7 bases, with 12 bases between. This CDR3 has 15 residues. The CDR3 coding sequence is TGCGCCAGCAGTGAGTCGAGGGGACTTGGTGAAAAACTGTTTTTT. Protein: CASSESRGLGEKLFF.

The chain uses TRBV19 and TRBJ1-2; unclear D gene. From germline, CDR1 is LNHDA and CDR2 SQIVND (reference sequence). This CDR3 region has 17 residues. V was pared by 6 bases and J by 2 bases, with 22 bases between. The CDR3 spells CASSSNTARLANYGYTF. The CDR3 DNA is TGTGCCAGTAGCTCAAATACCGCCCGGCTGGCGAACTATGGCTACACCTTC.